This T cell receptor (beta chain) was found in a study of shared clonotypes between healthy human individuals (TCRdb year 2020). For the study in its entirety: The cohort included three men and a couple of women between 18 and 49 years of age. For each donor, three plates each were used for CD4 naive and CD4 memory, two plates were used for CD8 naive, and one plate was used for CD8 memory. To estimate repertoire size and how much clonotypes are shared between individuals, the study performed deep sequencing of blood TCR repertoires from about 5 healthy adults. To increase sequencing depth and limit assay-specific biases, TCR repertoire library preparation and sequencing were carried out by different laboratories using diverse techniques. Between about 0.94 and 10 billion PBMCs per donor were obtained by leukapheresis. Study-wide findings and limitations: Pairwise subsampling led to the expectation that sequencing depth would affect the degree of clonotype sharing among donors. Because the study included only a small number of donors, the genetic and exposure-history diversity represented was limited. Naive subsets generally had larger estimated clonotype richness than memory subsets did. Incomplete sequencing was indicated by rarefaction of sorted-subset datasets, despite the large sequencing depth. Sampling was restricted to blood, and TCR repertoires in tissues likely differ from the TCR repertoires found in blood. Across a few donors, approximately 5% of naive CD4, approximately 3.5% of naive CD8, under 2.5% of memory CD4, and 0.4% of memory CD8 clonotypes were shared. Compared with non-shared clonotypes, the clonotypes found in all four sorted-subset donors had higher generation probabilities.

Healthy HIV-negative adults with no recently reported acute infections or vaccinations were included as donors. Every donor was a Caucasian adult residing in Nashville, Tennessee, USA. CD4+ T cells were enriched through magnetic negative selection, after which naive cells were positively selected on CD45RA and the remaining negative fraction served as the memory subset. Blood was obtained by leukapheresis, after which PBMCs were separated by Ficoll-Histopaque density gradient centrifugation and cryopreserved in liquid nitrogen vapor phase. Analytical flow cytometry was used to check the purity and quantity of each magnetically sorted T cell population. Genomic DNA was isolated from every sorted fraction and measured by UV absorbance on a Nanodrop 2000c. Comments on this clone: Its antigen has not been determined. Within one base of it there is no much larger clone, and no base qualities were kept.

Using the deep immunoSEQ assay, TCR CDR3 regions were amplified from genomic DNA by multiplex PCR. Genomic DNA extracted from each cell subset was distributed evenly over all wells of several immunoSEQ 96-well plates, and each plate served as one replicate. For sorted subsets, each replicate PCR was loaded with about 0.2 ug genomic DNA, equivalent to 30,000 or so T cell genomes. The purified libraries were quantified using a Qubit 3.0 fluorometer, sized with a Bioanalyzer 2100, and then quantified again using the KAPA Library Quantification kit. Each immunoSEQ 96-well plate was sequenced on its own single-read 150-cycle Illumina NextSeq 550 flow cell. In the paper's pipeline: Because only junctional sequences without quality scores were contained in the immunoSEQ output, filtering matching that applied to full-length reads could not be performed. Sequences were annotated with PyIR, a Python wrapper for IgBLAST v1.9, and V/J genes and CDR3 were assigned using IMGT germline references. Reads were removed for weak V/J assignments (E-value above 1e-6), missing CDR3, stop codons, out-of-frame junctions, or ambiguous translated residues. V3J clonotypes were defined by identical inferred V gene, J gene, and CDR3 amino acid sequence. To compute the percentage overlap between repertoires, the number of shared unique clonotypes was divided by the size of the smaller repertoire. RTK rarefaction, the Chao1 estimator, and Recon v2.1 estimates of unobserved clonotypes were used to assess repertoire richness. OLGA was used to compute generation probabilities for all TCRbeta clonotypes that the gDNA method yielded from several donors. The immuneACCESS repertoire file appears here via TCRdb, limited to in-frame rearrangements. These files lack a portion of the clones; in checked studies, under half of the deficit traces to unresolved V genes, and the cause of the others is not known. That table supplies the V and J calls and clone size; D and trimming were determined from the DNA. The sample yields about 2.5 million clones; 85% to 95% were counted once. The leading ten clones occupy 0.3% to 0.4% of the sample.

The germline V gene gives CDR1 as SQVTM and CDR2 as ANQGSEA. The CDR3 measures 13 amino acids from cysteine to phenylalanine. The sequence is cut down to CDR3 DNA, 39 bases in frame from base 1. Trimming leaves V shorter by 7 bases and J shorter by 6 bases, with the junction holding 6 bases beyond the gene matches. The TCR sequence derives from a man aged 18 to 30 in good health. Some clones in this sample may be carry-over from other donors' samples. The V and J segments used are TRBV29-1 and TRBJ2-1; TRBD1 fits 10 bases in the junction. The sequenced material came from naive CD4+ T cells from PBMCs. The cell subset or site label of this sample denotes: CD45RA+ positively selected. The sequenced DNA: TGCAGCGCCTGGGACAGGGGACCCAATGAGCAGTTCTTC. Its product reads: CSAWDRGPNEQFF.